Presented here are 2 T cell receptor beta chains from one specimen sequenced in a study of T cell changes during pregnancy in multiple sclerosis. The data were produced by immunoSEQ multiplex PCR, yet TCRdb's version contains in-frame clones alone and is incomplete. The data show 15,000 to 20,000 clones, roughly 89% seen once. Sample: CD8+ T cells from peripheral blood mononuclear cells, taken in the third trimester of pregnancy. Receptor source: a female donor in good health, enrolled as a control in a pregnancy study.

V gene TRBV5-8 combines with J gene TRBJ2-5, with 11 bases fitting TRBD1. The CDR3 runs 15 residues. V was clipped by 7 bases and J by 3 bases; unmatched bases: 8. Germline V gives CDR1 SGHTS, CDR2 YDEGEE. In nucleotides, the CDR3 is TGTGCCAGCTCCCGGGACAGGGGGTTCGAAGAGACCCAGTACTTC. Translation gives CASSRDRGFEETQYF.

V and J are TRBV6-1 and TRBJ2-7; D remains unclear. Germline V gives CDR1 MNHNS, CDR2 SASEGT. This CDR3 region has 14 residues. Trimming removed 2 bases at V and 0 bases at J, with 8 bases between. The CDR3 sequence is CASSEIADSYEQYF. DNA of the CDR3: TGTGCCAGCAGTGAAATTGCGGACTCCTACGAGCAGTACTTC.